These 26 T cell receptor beta chains came from one sample sequenced in a study of Graves' ophthalmopathy and Graves' hyperthyroidism. TCR beta CDR3 regions were amplified from RNA transcripts. HTBI-primed RT-PCR formed the first round, and a multiplex PCR formed the second. Using its own MiXCR run on the multiplex PCR reads, TCRdb lists one record per CDR3 protein. The sample consists of about 550,000 distinct CDR3 sequences, 35% to 45% of them appearing once. The sequenced material came from peripheral blood or thyroid tissue (not recorded which). Every receptor here comes from an adult man with Graves' hyperthyroidism.

This clonotype appeared a few times. V is TRBV12-3 or TRBV12-4 and J is TRBJ2-7, with 7 positions matching TRBD1. Trimming at V came to 6 bases and at J to 0 bases, leaving 5 bases not matched to a gene. The CDR3 is 14 amino acids. DNA of the CDR3: TGTGCCAGCAGACTAAGACAGGGCTCCTACGAGCAGTACTTC. Residues: CASRLRQGSYEQYF.

V and J are TRBV29-1 and TRBJ1-5; D is ambiguous. The CDR3 runs to 13 residues. Deletions cut 8 bases from V and 2 bases from J, with 13 bases between. CDR1 is SQVTM, CDR2 ANQGSEA, per germline. The CDR3 DNA is TGCAGCCTTGGAGGATCAGGCAATCAGCCCCAGCATTTT. Protein sequence: CSLGGSGNQPQHF. The full variable domain, its missing parts supplied by reference TRBV29-1 and TRBJ1-5, is SAVISQKPSRDICQRGTSLTIQCQVDSQVTMMFWYRQQPGQSLTLIATANQGSEATYESGFVIDKFPISRPNLTFSTLTVSNMSPEDSSIYLCSLGGSGNQPQHFGDGTRLSIL.

The chain combines TRBV28 with TRBJ1-5, with TRBD1 identical over 10 bases. Germline CDR1 MDHEN, CDR2 SYDVKM. This CDR3 comprises 15 residues. The V gene end was trimmed by 5 bases and the J gene end by 5 bases; junction bases not matched to a gene: 6. In DNA, the CDR3 is TGTGCCAGCAGTGAAGCGGGACAGGGGTATCAGCCCCAGCATTTT. Its translation is CASSEAGQGYQPQHF.

Regarding this clonotype: A much bigger clone sits one base away, suggesting this may be a read error. The CDR3 DNA reads as TGTGCCGGCAGTCCCTTAAGGGGCGAAGCTTTCTTT. This codes for CAGSPLRGEAFF. The chain uses TRBV6-1 and TRBJ1-1; maybe TRBD1 (5 bases). Germline V lookup: CDR1 MNHNS, CDR2 SASEGT. The CDR3 length is 12 residues.

There are many counts of this clonotype. The chain joins TRBV12-5 to TRBJ2-7; D gene uncertain. V was shortened by 4 bases and J by 0 bases, with 10 bases between the two germline ends. The CDR3 runs to 14 residues. Germline V gives CDR1 LGHNT, CDR2 FRNRAP. The CDR3 DNA is TGTGCTAGTGGTTCCCGTTTCCTCTCCTACGAGCAGTACTTC. It codes for CASGSRFLSYEQYF.

A note on this clonotype: Its ends do not fully match the called genes, so a read error is possible. The chain recombines TRBV7-2 with TRBJ2-6; 7 bases are a match to TRBD1. Per germline, CDR1 SGHTA and CDR2 FQGNSA. This CDR3 has 17 residues. CDR3 loop: CASSAGDSPSGANALTF. CDR3 in DNA: TGTGCCAGCAGCGCCGGGGACAGCCCTTCTGGGGCCAACGCCCTGACTTTC.

V usage is TRBV5-8 and J usage is TRBJ1-1; D gene ambiguous. V lost 5 bases and J 0 bases, leaving 17 bases between the germline ends. Germline V CDR1 and CDR2: SGHTS, YDEGEE. This CDR3 comprises 16 residues. In DNA form, the CDR3 reads TGTGCCAGCAGAGGAGGGAGGGTAATCATGAACACTGAAGCTTTCTTT. It codes for CASRGGRVIMNTEAFF.

Ten or more counts support this clonotype. The V and J genes are TRBV2 and TRBJ2-2; the D is unclear. The CDR3 spans 13 residues. Between the trimmed V and J ends, which lost 6 bases and 9 bases, there was a span of 14 bases. Germline values: CDR1 SNHLY, CDR2 FYNNEI. CDR3 sequence (DNA): TGTGCCAGCAGGGGCAATCTCCCGTGGGAGCTGTTTTTT. Translated, it gives CASRGNLPWELFF.

This chain joins TRBV20-1 and TRBJ1-1; TRBD1 is a possible D gene (5 bases). V lost 6 bases, J lost 1 base, and 15 bases lay in between. Germline V lookup: CDR1 DFQATT, CDR2 SNEGSKA (reference sequence). CDR3 length: 14 residues. The CDR3, as DNA: TGCAGTGCACCCGGGGCGGGGAGGAACACTGAAGCTTTCTTT. Amino acid sequence: CSAPGAGRNTEAFF.

This clonotype was seen once. The rearrangement joins TRBV11-2 to TRBJ2-5; unclear D gene. The germline V gene encodes CDR1 SGHAT and CDR2 FQNNGV. Trimming shortened V by 3 bases and J by 2 bases, and 13 bases separated the two germline ends. CDR3 size: 15 residues. CDR3 in amino acids: CASSLLRAEQETQYF. DNA of the CDR3: TGTGCCAGCAGCTTGCTACGGGCGGAACAAGAGACCCAGTACTTC. The complete variable domain, with remaining parts taken from reference TRBV11-2 and TRBJ2-5, reads EAGVAQSPRYKIIEKRQSVAFWCNPISGHATLYWYQQILGQGPKLLIQFQNNGVVDDSQLPKDRFSAERLKGVDSTLKIQPAKLEDSAVYLCASSLLRAEQETQYFGPGTRLLVL.

As to this clonotype: Being one base from a much bigger clone, this may be a read error. V and J are TRBV5-8 and TRBJ1-2; maybe TRBD1 (5 bases). Germline V gene data show CDR1 as SGHTS and CDR2 as YDEGEE. This CDR3 comprises 15 residues. The CDR3 region has the DNA TGTGCCAGCAGCCCGCAGCGGGGGATTAACTATGGCCACACCTTC. It encodes CASSPQRGINYGHTF.

This clonotype was seen ten or more times. V gene TRBV24-1 combines with J gene TRBJ2-5; 8 nucleotides agree with TRBD1. V lost 4 bases, J lost 5 bases, and 8 bases stayed unmatched. This CDR3 region has 15 residues. Germline V gene lookup returns CDR1 KGHDR and CDR2 SFDVKD. The CDR3 here is CATSDPRTGMETQYF. CDR3 nucleotides: TGTGCCACCAGTGACCCCCGGACAGGGATGGAGACCCAGTACTTC.

The chain carries TRBV6-5 and TRBJ2-2, with 7 nucleotides matching TRBD1. CDR3 length equals 15 residues. V lost 2 bases to trimming and J lost 6 bases; unmatched junction nucleotides: 6. CDR1 is MNHEY and CDR2 is SVGAGI in the germline V gene. The CDR3 loop reads CASSYTTGSPGELFF. The CDR3 DNA sequence: TGTGCCAGCAGTTACACGACAGGGTCCCCCGGGGAGCTGTTTTTT.

There are a few counts of this clonotype. The chain joins TRBV5-4 to TRBJ1-1; no definite D call. The CDR3 covers 12 residues. Trimming pared 6 bases from V and 4 bases from J, leaving 10 bases between. Germline V CDR1 and CDR2: SGHNT, YYREEE (reference sequence). The CDR3 coding sequence is TGTGCCAGCAACTACGGAGGCACTGAAGCTTTCTTT. Its translation: CASNYGGTEAFF.

This clonotype was recorded many times. The V gene is TRBV5-1, the J gene TRBJ2-7, with D possibly being TRBD1 or TRBD2 (5 bases each). V lost 4 bases, J lost 2 bases, and 13 bases lay in between. This CDR3 is 14 amino acids long. Germline CDR1 SGHRS, CDR2 YFSETQ. The CDR3: CASSHRDRTYEQYF. CDR3 nucleotide sequence: TGCGCCAGCAGCCACCGGGACCGTACCTACGAGCAGTACTTC. The entire variable domain, with the rest obtained from reference TRBV5-1 and TRBJ2-7, is as follows: KAGVTQTPRYLIKTRGQQVTLSCSPISGHRSVSWYQQTPGQGLQFLFEYFSETQRNKGNFPGRFSGRQFSNSRSEMNVSTLELGDSALYLCASSHRDRTYEQYFGPGTRLTVT.

This clonotype has just one count. This chain joins TRBV5-1 and TRBJ1-4; D gene uncertain. This CDR3 spans 13 amino acids. The V end was cut by 0 bases, the J end by 9 bases, with 9 bases between. Germline V gives CDR1 SGHRS, CDR2 YFSETQ. The CDR3 loop reads CASSLEKKKKLFF. CDR3 sequence (DNA): TGCGCCAGCAGCTTGGAAAAAAAAAAAAAACTGTTTTTT.

This chain connects TRBV29-1 to TRBJ1-1; the match to TRBD1 covers 7 bases. CDR3 length: 10 amino acids. Unmatched junction bases numbered 3, after V lost 8 bases and J lost 6 bases. From germline, CDR1 is SQVTM and CDR2 ANQGSEA. Here the CDR3 reads CSSDRAEAFF. CDR3 in DNA: TGCAGCAGTGACAGGGCTGAAGCTTTCTTT.

The V call is TRBV28, the J call TRBJ1-2, with 11 bases fitting TRBD1. This CDR3 spans 14 amino acids. Per the germline V gene, CDR1 is MDHEN and CDR2 is SYDVKM. Trimming removed 6 bases from V and 5 bases from J; junction bases left unmatched: 5. In DNA, the CDR3 is TGTGCCAGCAGCTCTGGACAGGGGGCTTATGGCTACACCTTC. This gives the protein CASSSGQGAYGYTF.

Worth noting for this clonotype: Since a much larger clone is just one base distant, this may be a read error. The V and J genes are TRBV5-4 and TRBJ1-1, with D perhaps matching TRBD1 (6 bases). CDR1 is SGHNT and CDR2 is YYREEE in the germline V gene (reference sequence). The CDR3 consists of 12 residues. The DNA of the CDR3 is TGTGCCAGCAGCTTAAGGGACACTGAAGCTTCCTTT. Translated: CASSLRDTEASF.

The sample holds many counts of this clonotype. This chain uses TRBV7-2 with TRBJ2-2; the match to TRBD1 covers 8 bases. Looked up from germline, CDR1 is SGHTA and CDR2 is FQGNSA. This CDR3 has 16 residues. V was pared by 5 bases and J by 5 bases, with 10 bases of the junction left unmatched. This CDR3 is CASSLDRGQFTGELFF. DNA for the CDR3: TGTGCCAGCAGCCTAGACAGGGGTCAGTTTACCGGGGAGCTGTTTTTT.

The V gene is TRBV10-1, the J gene TRBJ2-3; 14 bases map to TRBD2. The length of the CDR3 is 15 residues. The germline V gene has CDR1 WNHNN and CDR2 SYGVQD (reference sequence). Germline trimming cut 9 bases from V and 1 base from J; bases unmatched to any gene: 3. CDR3 sequence: CARMGLAGGTDTQYF. CDR3 nucleotide sequence: TGCGCCAGGATGGGACTAGCGGGGGGCACAGATACGCAGTATTTT.

The chain uses TRBV6-5 and TRBJ2-5; TRBD1 aligns across 7 bases. The CDR3 loop spans 14 amino acids. Per germline, CDR1 MNHEY and CDR2 SVGAGI. Germline trimming cut 2 bases from V and 4 bases from J; bases unmatched to any gene: 4. The CDR3 nucleotides are TGTGCCAGCAGTTACGTTTCAGGGGGAGAGACCCAGTACTTC. Its translation is CASSYVSGGETQYF.

This chain connects TRBV27 to TRBJ2-7; 10 bases map to TRBD1. This CDR3 comprises 14 residues. Germline-derived CDR1 and CDR2 are MNHEY and SMNVEV (reference sequence). V shed 6 bases, J shed 4 bases, and the junction held 6 bases outside the gene matches. CDR3 amino acids: CASRTDRGPYEQYF. CDR3 bases: TGTGCCAGCAGAACCGACAGGGGGCCGTACGAGCAGTACTTC.

This clonotype came up many times. The CDR3 region has the DNA TGTGCCAGCAGCCCAATCGGCGGGACCTACGAGCAGTACTTC. Translation gives CASSPIGGTYEQYF. The gene calls are TRBV7-9 and TRBJ2-7; the D gene is possibly TRBD2 (6 bases). This CDR3 is 14 amino acids long. V was cut by 5 bases and J by 2 bases, with 13 bases left in between. Per germline, CDR1 SEHNR and CDR2 FQNEAQ (reference sequence).

This clonotype was seen only once. This sequence may be a read error, since a much larger clone differs from it by one base. This rearrangement joins TRBV27 to TRBJ1-1; 7 bases are a match to TRBD1. The length of the CDR3 is 12 residues. Germline CDR1 reads MNHEY; CDR2 reads SMNVEV (reference sequence). This chain's CDR3 is CAGSPGQAEAFF. The CDR3 bases are TGTGCCGGCAGTCCCGGACAGGCTGAAGCTTTCTTT.

This clonotype was recorded at least ten times. The chain couples TRBV20-1 to TRBJ2-3, with 7 bases lining up with TRBD2. The CDR3 covers 13 residues. The V and J ends lost 6 bases and 2 bases, in that order; junction bases with no gene match: 5. Germline assignment: CDR1 DFQATT and CDR2 SNEGSKA (reference sequence). CDR3 protein: CSADLAATDTQYF. The CDR3 DNA is TGCAGTGCAGACCTAGCGGCCACAGATACGCAGTATTTT.